Shown below are 2 T cell receptor beta chains from a single sample sequenced in a study of blood T cell repertoires in COVID-19. Profiling relied on immunoSEQ multiplex PCR, and the TCRdb table lists in-frame clones only, not all of them. The sample holds approximately 230,000 clones, around 88% seen once. The sequenced sample was PBMCs or T cells enriched from blood (not recorded which). The receptors here all came from a woman in her 30s who had recovered from COVID-19.

This clone was picked up a small number of times. The V and J genes are TRBV30 and TRBJ2-7, with TRBD2 as a possible D gene (6 bases). Germline CDR1 and CDR2: GTSNPN and SVGIG (reference sequence). This CDR3 has 16 amino acids. Between the trimmed V and J ends, which lost 1 base and 0 bases, there was a span of 16 bases. The CDR3 nucleotides are TGTGCCTGGAGTGCCCATAAGGAGGGACTCTCCTACGAGCAGTACTTC. Its translation: CAWSAHKEGLSYEQYF.

V gene TRBV13 combines with J gene TRBJ1-1; a weak D match, TRBD1 (5 bases). This CDR3 region has 17 residues. Germline CDR1 is PRHDT and CDR2 is FYEKMQ (reference sequence). Trimming removed 4 bases at V and 1 base at J, with 19 bases between. CDR3 nucleotide sequence: TGTGCCAGCAGCTCCCAGAGGCCGGACACGAGGAACACTGAAGCTTTCTTT. Its protein product is CASSSQRPDTRNTEAFF.